These 32 T cell receptor beta chains share one sample of origin, sequenced in a study of blood T cell repertoires in COVID-19. Measured with immunoSEQ multiplex PCR; TCRdb has only the in-frame clones, and not every one. Among over 100,000 clones listed, 70% to 90% were seen once. Sample: peripheral blood. These receptors originate from a woman aged 55-70 years with acute or convalescent COVID-19.

The rearrangement joins TRBV7-2 to TRBJ2-6; D gene uncertain. CDR1 and CDR2 from the germline V gene are SGHTA and FQGNSA. Trimming took off 5 bases at V and 1 base at J, with 9 bases between the two ends. The CDR3 spans 15 residues. CDR3 loop: CASSRSPSGANVLTF. The CDR3 nucleotides read TGTGCCAGCAGCCGGTCTCCTTCTGGGGCCAACGTCCTGACTTTC. The entire variable domain, with the rest obtained from reference TRBV7-2 and TRBJ2-6, is as follows: GAGVSQSPSNKVTEKGKDVELRCDPISGHTALYWYRQSLGQGLEFLIYFQGNSAPDKSGLPSDRFSAERTGGSVSTLTIQRTQQEDSAVYLCASSRSPSGANVLTFGAGSRLTVL.

V gene TRBV19 combines with J gene TRBJ2-7, with D perhaps TRBD2 (6 bases). Germline CDR1 is LNHDA and CDR2 is SQIVND (reference sequence). CDR3 size: 15 residues. V lost 5 bases and J 3 bases, leaving 17 bases between the germline ends. CDR3 protein: CASSPGRGSFYEQYF. In DNA form, the CDR3 reads TGTGCCAGTAGTCCAGGTCGGGGGAGTTTCTACGAGCAGTACTTC.

This chain links TRBV18 with TRBJ2-2; a possible D gene is TRBD2 (6 bases). The germline gives CDR1 KGHSH, CDR2 LQKENI. Trimming left V 3 bases short and J 5 bases short, with 10 bases between. The CDR3 is 14 amino acids. The CDR3 DNA sequence: TGTGCCAGCTCACCTAACCTAGCGACCGGGGAGCTGTTTTTT. Protein sequence: CASSPNLATGELFF.

The chain uses TRBV11-3 and TRBJ2-1, with TRBD1 matching over 10 bases. Germline V gene data show CDR1 as SGHNT and CDR2 as YENEEA. Trimming cost V 1 base and J 5 bases; bases outside gene matches: 8. The CDR3 consists of 17 residues. The CDR3 sequence: CASSLAGTGAPHNEQFF. CDR3 nucleotide sequence: TGTGCCAGCAGCTTAGCCGGGACAGGGGCCCCTCACAATGAGCAGTTCTTC.

The chain links TRBV18 to TRBJ1-1; D remains ambiguous. V was shortened by 4 bases and J by 4 bases, with 16 bases between the two germline ends. The length of the CDR3 is 15 residues. In germline, CDR1 is KGHSH, CDR2 LQKENI. The CDR3 sequence is CASSLVGGAGTEAFF. Written as DNA, the CDR3 is TGTGCCAGCTCACTGGTGGGTGGAGCCGGCACTGAAGCTTTCTTT.

This chain connects TRBV7-2 to TRBJ1-1; no clear D gene. The V gene lost 3 bases and the J gene lost 1 base, with 6 bases spanning the gap. The germline CDR1 and CDR2 sequences are SGHTA and FQGNSA. This CDR3 is 13 amino acids long. CDR3 loop: CASSFQENTEAFF. The DNA for the CDR3 is TGTGCCAGCAGCTTTCAGGAGAACACTGAAGCTTTCTTT. Supplemented by reference TRBV7-2 and TRBJ1-1, the full variable domain reads GAGVSQSPSNKVTEKGKDVELRCDPISGHTALYWYRQSLGQGLEFLIYFQGNSAPDKSGLPSDRFSAERTGGSVSTLTIQRTQQEDSAVYLCASSFQENTEAFFGQGTRLTVV.

The chain employs TRBV15 and TRBJ1-3; D gene uncertain. V lost 0 bases and J 0 bases, leaving 6 bases between the germline ends. The CDR3 covers 15 residues. The V gene's germline CDR1 is LNHNV and CDR2 YYDKDF (reference sequence). The chain's CDR3 is CATSRETLSGNTIYF. The CDR3 nucleotides read TGTGCCACCAGCAGAGAAACTCTCTCTGGAAACACCATATATTTT.

The chain joins TRBV6-2 or TRBV6-3 to TRBJ2-2; D perhaps matches TRBD2 (6 bases). V lost 4 bases to trimming and J lost 6 bases, with 12 bases between them. This CDR3 contains 14 residues. Looked up from germline, CDR1 is MNHEY and CDR2 is SVGEGT. CDR3 sequence reads: CASSLAGRPGELFF. The DNA for the CDR3 is TGTGCCAGCAGTTTGGCGGGGAGGCCCGGGGAGCTGTTTTTT.

The chain links TRBV30 to TRBJ1-1; no definite D call. CDR3 length equals 15 residues. Germline values: CDR1 GTSNPN, CDR2 SVGIG (reference sequence). Trimming shortened V by 1 base and J by 3 bases, and 15 bases separated the two germline ends. CDR3: CAWSADHSGYTEAFF. As DNA, the CDR3 is TGTGCCTGGAGTGCAGACCACTCCGGGTACACTGAAGCTTTCTTT. Supplemented by reference TRBV30 and TRBJ1-1, the full variable domain reads SQTIHQWPATLVQPVGSPLSLECTVEGTSNPNLYWYRQAAGRGLQLLFYSVGIGQISSEVPQNLSASRPQDRQFILSSKKLLLSDSGFYLCAWSADHSGYTEAFFGQGTRLTVV.

V gene TRBV29-1 combines with J gene TRBJ1-1, with 7 nucleotides matching TRBD1. The V segment lost 4 bases and the J segment 1 base; nucleotides outside the gene matches: 6. Germline V gene data show CDR1 as SQVTM and CDR2 as ANQGSEA. The CDR3 runs 14 residues. The DNA of the CDR3 is TGCAGCGTTGCCGATGGGACAGCGAACACTGAAGCTTTCTTT. Its protein is CSVADGTANTEAFF.

The gene calls are TRBV6-1 and TRBJ1-2, with no clear D. The CDR3 totals 15 residues. The germline V and J ends were trimmed by 1 base and 4 bases, with 13 bases remaining between them. Looked up from germline, CDR1 is MNHNS and CDR2 is SASEGT. The CDR3 region is CASSEGASTSYGYTF. The CDR3 DNA reads as TGTGCCAGCAGTGAAGGGGCCAGCACATCCTATGGCTACACCTTC.

This clone appeared many times. The chain is built from TRBV5-6 and TRBJ2-3; TRBD1 matches 7 bases. The trim removed 0 bases at V and 8 bases at J, leaving 9 bases unmatched. The germline V gene has CDR1 SGHDT and CDR2 YYEEEE. This CDR3 contains 15 residues. The DNA for the CDR3 is TGTGCCAGCAGCTTGGGACAGGGAGAGTGGAGTACGCAGTATTTT. This codes for CASSLGQGEWSTQYF.

The chain recombines TRBV28 with TRBJ2-7; 8 bases match TRBD2. V lost 6 bases to trimming and J lost 2 bases; unmatched junction nucleotides: 9. The CDR3 extends over 15 amino acids. Germline V lookup: CDR1 MDHEN, CDR2 SYDVKM. CDR3 bases: TGTGCCAGCAGATGGTCTAGCGGGTTACCCTACGAGCAGTACTTC. This codes for CASRWSSGLPYEQYF.

The rearrangement links TRBV28 to TRBJ1-2, with 8 bases lining up with TRBD1. J lost 8 bases, V lost 6 bases, and 14 bases had no gene match. Germline V gene lookup returns CDR1 MDHEN and CDR2 SYDVKM. CDR3 length equals 15 residues. CDR3 coding DNA: TGTGCCAGCAGCCCTGGGACAGGCAGTCGGGTGGGCTACACCTTC. It yields the protein CASSPGTGSRVGYTF.

This chain uses TRBV27 with TRBJ1-1, with 7 bases fitting TRBD1. Germline V gives CDR1 MNHEY, CDR2 SMNVEV (reference sequence). Trimming cost V 2 bases and J 11 bases; bases outside gene matches: 8. This CDR3 spans 13 amino acids. The CDR3 DNA is TGTGCCAGCAGTTTACAGGGGGAGATTGGGGCTTTCTTT. It encodes CASSLQGEIGAFF.

The CDR3, as DNA: TGTGCCAGCAGTCAGCCAGGGGGCGCGGGGACTGAAGCTTTCTTT. This gives the protein CASSQPGGAGTEAFF. This chain joins TRBV6-5 and TRBJ1-1, with 8 bases identical to TRBD1. Losses at the gene ends were 5 bases for V and 5 bases for J; bases not matched to a gene: 10. This CDR3 region has 15 residues. The germline V gene encodes CDR1 MNHEY and CDR2 SVGAGI.

The chain couples TRBV6-5 to TRBJ2-7; the match to TRBD1 covers 7 bases. CDR1 and CDR2 from the germline V gene are MNHEY and SVGAGI. This CDR3 is 14 amino acids long. J gave up 0 bases and V 8 bases, and 7 bases lay outside the gene matches. The CDR3 here is CASGDRAFSYEQYF. CDR3 DNA sequence: TGTGCCAGCGGCGACAGGGCCTTCTCCTACGAGCAGTACTTC.

This clone was counted a single time. The chain combines TRBV5-1 with TRBJ2-7; 10 bases map to TRBD1. The germline V gene encodes CDR1 SGHRS and CDR2 YFSETQ. Trimming took 3 bases from V and 5 from J; bases not matched to a gene: 8. The CDR3 runs to 15 residues. CDR3 bases: TGCGCCAGCAGCTGGGGGGGACAGGGGTCCCACGAGCAGTACTTC. Translating gives CASSWGGQGSHEQYF.

This sequence joins TRBV5-4 and TRBJ1-2, with D possibly being TRBD1 (5 bases). CDR1 and CDR2 from the germline V gene are SGHNT and YYREEE (reference sequence). The CDR3 runs 13 residues. The V end lost 0 bases, the J end lost 8 bases, and 11 bases lay between the germline ends. The CDR3 is CASSLAGVRGYTF. Written as DNA, the CDR3 is TGTGCCAGCAGCTTGGCGGGGGTGCGGGGCTACACCTTC.

The chain links TRBV7-2 to TRBJ1-3, with D perhaps TRBD1 (5 bases). Per the germline V gene, CDR1 is SGHTA and CDR2 is FQGNSA. Deletions cut 0 bases from V and 7 bases from J, with 16 bases between. CDR3 length: 16 residues. The CDR3 here is CASSLARVGQGNTIYF. The CDR3 nucleotides are TGTGCCAGCAGCTTAGCCCGGGTGGGGCAGGGCAACACCATATATTTT.

The chain employs TRBV7-2 and TRBJ1-1, with TRBD1 as a possible D gene (6 bases). V lost 5 bases, J lost 4 bases, and 14 bases lay in between. This CDR3 comprises 14 residues. Per the germline V gene, CDR1 is SGHTA and CDR2 is FQGNSA. As DNA, the CDR3 is TGTGCCAGCAGCATAGACAGGCTGACCACTGAAGCTTTCTTT. It encodes CASSIDRLTTEAFF.

The V gene is TRBV6-1, the J gene TRBJ1-3; D is possibly TRBD1 (5 bases). The V gene lost 3 bases and the J gene lost 2 bases, with 11 bases spanning the gap. CDR1 and CDR2 (germline): MNHNS, SASEGT. This CDR3 is built from 15 residues. Here the CDR3 DNA reads TGTGCCAGCAGTGATCCAGGGAGGACTGGAAACACCATATATTTT. Its protein is CASSDPGRTGNTIYF.

The chain links TRBV2 to TRBJ1-4; possible D gene TRBD1, 5 bases. The CDR3 totals 12 residues. From germline, CDR1 is SNHLY and CDR2 FYNNEI. V dropped 6 bases and J dropped 11 bases, with 13 bases sitting between them. The CDR3 DNA follows: TGTGCCAGCAGACAGGACCTTCAGAAACTGTTTTTT. This sequence encodes CASRQDLQKLFF. The whole variable domain, filled in from reference TRBV2 and TRBJ1-4, reads EPEVTQTPSHQVTQMGQEVILRCVPISNHLYFYWYRQILGQKVEFLVSFYNNEISEKSEIFDDQFSVERPDGSNFTLKIRSTKLEDSAMYFCASRQDLQKLFFGSGTQLSVL.

A word on this clone: An end of the junction does not agree with germline; a read error may underlie this. V is TRBV7-7 and J is TRBJ2-2; 10 nucleotides agree with TRBD1. Germline-derived CDR1 and CDR2 are SSHAT and FNYEAQ (reference sequence). The CDR3 is made up of 15 amino acids. DNA for the CDR3: TGTGCTAGCAGCCCGGACAGGGGGGACACCGGGGAGCTGTTTTTT. Translating gives CASSPDRGDTGELFF.

V is TRBV10-3 and J is TRBJ2-3, with 8 bases identical to TRBD2. The CDR3 sequence is 13 residues long. J gave up 5 bases and V 8 bases, and 6 bases lay outside the gene matches. Germline lookup yields CDR1 ENHRY and CDR2 SYGVKD. This CDR3 is CAISREAVDTQYF. CDR3 nucleotide sequence: TGTGCCATCTCGCGGGAGGCGGTAGATACGCAGTATTTT.

V usage is TRBV28 and J usage is TRBJ2-2, with 13 nucleotides matching TRBD2. V dropped 3 bases and J dropped 6; count of bases not matched to a gene: 13. Germline CDR1 reads MDHEN; CDR2 reads SYDVKM. The CDR3 is made up of 19 amino acids. The chain's CDR3 is CASSFQLAGGPTRAGELFF. CDR3 coding DNA: TGTGCCAGCAGTTTCCAACTAGCGGGAGGGCCGACAAGAGCCGGGGAGCTGTTTTTT.

The sample holds a few counts of this clone. V is TRBV19 and J is TRBJ1-3; unclear D gene. Trimming stripped 1 base from V and 1 base from J, with 11 bases between. There are 16 residues in the CDR3. Germline assignment: CDR1 LNHDA and CDR2 SQIVND (reference sequence). The CDR3 here is CASSIGGSSSGNTIYF. CDR3 nucleotides: TGTGCCAGTAGTATAGGCGGCAGTTCTTCTGGAAACACCATATATTTT.

This clone was recorded once. At one end the junction does not follow the germline gene, possibly because of a read error. The J gene is TRBJ2-4, the V gene TRBV6-2 or TRBV6-3, with TRBD1 matching 7 bases. The CDR3 totals 13 residues. Germline CDR1 reads MNHEY; CDR2 reads SVGEGT. The CDR3 DNA reads as TGTGCCAGCAGCTATAACCATCAGGGGGAACGACTCTTC. This gives the protein CASSYNHQGERLF.

V gene TRBV28 combines with J gene TRBJ1-4, with unresolved D. The CDR3 spans 14 residues. Per the germline V gene, CDR1 is MDHEN and CDR2 is SYDVKM. V dropped 6 bases and J dropped 3 bases, with 11 bases sitting between them. The CDR3 region has the DNA TGTGCCAGCAGCCCGGGAGGACCTAATGAAAAACTGTTTTTT. Amino acids: CASSPGGPNEKLFF.

This chain joins TRBV27 and TRBJ2-3, with a weak D call TRBD2 (5 bases). The CDR3 contains 12 residues. Germline V gives CDR1 MNHEY, CDR2 SMNVEV (reference sequence). V gave up 2 bases and J gave up 5 bases, with 5 bases separating them. For the CDR3, the DNA is TGTGCCAGCAGTTTAGAGGGAGATACGCAGTATTTT. It yields the protein CASSLEGDTQYF.

The V call is TRBV19, the J call TRBJ1-2, with D uncertain. Trimming pared 7 bases from V and 2 bases from J, leaving 17 bases between. The CDR3 is made up of 15 amino acids. Germline V gene sequence: CDR1 LNHDA, CDR2 SQIVND (reference sequence). The chain's CDR3 is CASNLDRDQNYGYTF. CDR3 DNA sequence: TGTGCCAGTAACCTTGACCGGGATCAGAACTATGGCTACACCTTC.

The chain employs TRBV28 and TRBJ2-5, with 8 bases matching TRBD1. Germline CDR1 reads MDHEN; CDR2 reads SYDVKM. Germline trimming cut 3 bases from V and 9 bases from J; bases unmatched to any gene: 18. The CDR3 spans 17 residues. CDR3 region: CASSFLGQGAVSRSQYF. Written as DNA, the CDR3 is TGTGCCAGCAGTTTTTTAGGGCAGGGGGCTGTTAGTAGGTCCCAGTACTTC.